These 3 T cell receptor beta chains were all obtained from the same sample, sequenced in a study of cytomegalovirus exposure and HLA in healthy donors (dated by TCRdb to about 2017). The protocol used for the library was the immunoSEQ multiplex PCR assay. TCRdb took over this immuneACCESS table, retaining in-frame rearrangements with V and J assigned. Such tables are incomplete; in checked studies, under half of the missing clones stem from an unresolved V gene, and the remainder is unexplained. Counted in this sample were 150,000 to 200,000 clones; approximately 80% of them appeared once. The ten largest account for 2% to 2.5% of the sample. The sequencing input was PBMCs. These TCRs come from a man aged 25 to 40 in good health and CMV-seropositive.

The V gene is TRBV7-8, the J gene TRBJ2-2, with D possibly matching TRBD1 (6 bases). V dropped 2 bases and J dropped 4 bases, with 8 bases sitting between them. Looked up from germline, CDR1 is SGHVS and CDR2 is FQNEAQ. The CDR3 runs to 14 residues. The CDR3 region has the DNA TGTGCCAGCAGCTTAACAGGGACCACCGGGGAGCTGTTTTTT. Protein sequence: CASSLTGTTGELFF.

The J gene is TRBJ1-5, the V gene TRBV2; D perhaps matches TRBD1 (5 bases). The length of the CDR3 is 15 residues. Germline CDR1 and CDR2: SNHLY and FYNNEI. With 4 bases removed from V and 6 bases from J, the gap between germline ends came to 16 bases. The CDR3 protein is CASSAGRDSSQPQHF. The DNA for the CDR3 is TGTGCCAGCAGTGCGGGCAGGGATAGTTCTCAGCCCCAGCATTTT.

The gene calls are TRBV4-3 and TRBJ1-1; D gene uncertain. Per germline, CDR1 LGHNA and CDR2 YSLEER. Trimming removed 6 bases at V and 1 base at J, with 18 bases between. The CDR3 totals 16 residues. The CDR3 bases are TGCGCCAGCAGTCAGACGCCCGGTGAGGGGAACACTGAAGCTTTCTTT. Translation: CASSQTPGEGNTEAFF.